This T cell receptor (beta chain) was recorded in a study of shared clonotypes between healthy human individuals. TCRdb's table, derived via immunoSEQ multiplex PCR, lists solely in-frame clones and lacks some. The table shows about 1 million clones, with about 75% occurring only once. The CDR3 contains 13 residues. Germline CDR1 and CDR2: GTSNPN and SVGIG (reference sequence). Sequencing was done on a sample of memory CD4+ T cells sorted from blood. As to subset: CD45RA-negative fraction. The V call is TRBV30, the J call TRBJ2-7; 11 nucleotides match TRBD1. The source is a man younger than 30 in good health. CDR3 DNA: TGTGCTCTGGAGGGACAGGGGGCCTACGAGCAGTACTTC. Translating gives CALEGQGAYEQYF.